Below, 30 T cell receptor beta chains from the same sample are listed, as sequenced in a study of blood T cells in healthy people across ages. For the second PCR, which ran for roughly 7 to 11 cycles, a sample-barcoded 5' primer and a J-beta primer mix were used. TCRdb processed the 5' RACE reads anew with MiXCR; each CDR3 protein has one entry. Found here are over a million distinct CDR3 sequences, 42% of them singletons; the top ten hold 6.5% to 10%. Sequenced material: blood. These receptors all come from a woman in her late teens or twenties in good health.

This clonotype was seen a single time. Germline and junction disagree at one end, which may indicate a read error. The chain uses TRBV28 and TRBJ1-4; D is possibly TRBD1 (6 bases). CDR1 is MDHEN and CDR2 is SYDVKM in the germline V gene. The CDR3 extends over 15 amino acids. The CDR3 spells CASSLFGGLGEKLFF. The CDR3 nucleotides read TGCGCCAGCAGTTTATTCGGGGGCTTGGGTGAAAAACTGTTTTTT.

The chain links TRBV5-1 to TRBJ1-1; a possible D gene is TRBD1 (5 bases). Germline CDR1 is SGHRS and CDR2 is YFSETQ. V was cut by 4 bases and J by 7 bases, with 11 bases left in between. The CDR3 is 12 amino acids. CDR3 loop: CASSQTDFEAFF. In DNA, the CDR3 is TGCGCCAGCAGCCAGACAGATTTTGAAGCTTTCTTT.

This clonotype showed up just a few times. The chain's CDR3 is CASSVVFGTPGGSGNEQFF. The DNA for the CDR3 is TGTGCCAGCAGCGTGGTCTTCGGAACCCCTGGGGGGAGTGGGAATGAGCAGTTCTTC. The V and J genes are TRBV9 and TRBJ2-1; perhaps TRBD2 as D (6 bases). The CDR3 runs 19 residues. Trimming stripped 2 bases from V and 7 bases from J, with 28 bases between. CDR1 and CDR2 (germline): SGDLS, YYNGEE.

This rearrangement joins TRBV12-3 or TRBV12-4 to TRBJ2-3, with 9 bases fitting TRBD1. The CDR3 contains 16 residues. V lost 6 bases, J lost 2 bases, and 9 bases stayed unmatched. CDR3 bases: TGTGCCAGCAGCAAACTAGGGACAGGGAACACAGATACGCAGTATTTT. Protein sequence: CASSKLGTGNTDTQYF.

The V call is TRBV6-6, the J call TRBJ1-2, with TRBD1 matching over 8 bases. J lost 12 bases, V lost 4 bases, and 7 bases had no gene match. Per the germline V gene, CDR1 is MNHNY and CDR2 is SVGAGI (reference sequence). The length of the CDR3 is 12 residues. CDR3 residues: CASSFPDREDTF. Here the CDR3 DNA reads TGTGCCAGCAGTTTCCCGGACAGGGAAGACACCTTC.

In its sample, this clonotype was seen many times. The chain combines TRBV5-6 with TRBJ2-1; 7 bases fit TRBD2. V trimming: 3 bases; J trimming: 8 bases; junction bases outside the gene matches: 17. CDR1 and CDR2 (germline): SGHDT, YYEEEE. The CDR3 covers 17 residues. This chain's CDR3 is CASSYLGLGGVLDEQFF. The CDR3 coding sequence is TGTGCCAGCAGCTACCTGGGGTTGGGGGGGGTTCTGGATGAGCAGTTCTTC.

The chain links TRBV24-1 to TRBJ2-5, with D uncertain. Judging by the DNA end, TRBJ2-7 fits better; the J call may be wrong. Germline CDR1 is KGHDR and CDR2 is SFDVKD. This CDR3 contains 11 residues. CDR3 residues: CATSSADEQYF. CDR3 nucleotides: TGTGCCACATCGAGCGCTGACGAGCAGTACTTC.

This rearrangement joins TRBV4-1 to TRBJ1-3; 7 bases line up with TRBD1. This CDR3 has 17 amino acids. Trimming took 2 bases from V and 0 from J; bases not matched to a gene: 7. The V gene's germline CDR1 is MGHRA and CDR2 YSYEKL. The CDR3 loop reads CASSQSPGQSSGNTIYF. The DNA for the CDR3 is TGCGCCAGCAGCCAATCCCCGGGACAGAGCTCTGGAAACACCATATATTTT.

The chain couples TRBV7-9 to TRBJ2-5; D is uncertain. Per the germline V gene, CDR1 is SEHNR and CDR2 is FQNEAQ (reference sequence). V dropped 6 bases and J dropped 2 bases, with 10 bases sitting between them. The CDR3 is 13 residues long. The chain's CDR3 is CASSVTTQETQYF. CDR3 DNA: TGTGCCAGCAGTGTAACGACGCAAGAGACCCAGTACTTC.

In DNA, the CDR3 is TGCAGTGCTAAAACAGGGAAGGACACTGAAGCTTTCTTT. It yields the protein CSAKTGKDTEAFF. The gene calls are TRBV20-1 and TRBJ1-1; the D gene is possibly TRBD1 (6 bases). The germline gives CDR1 DFQATT, CDR2 SNEGSKA (reference sequence). The CDR3 runs 13 residues. V gave up 4 bases and J gave up 3 bases, with 12 bases separating them.

Of note for this clonotype: A much larger clone sits a single nucleotide away, making a read error possible. The chain has TRBV4-1 and TRBJ2-1; a weak D match, TRBD1 (6 bases). The germline V gene encodes CDR1 MGHRA and CDR2 YSYEKL. CDR3 size: 17 residues. The V gene lost 0 bases and the J gene lost 10 bases, with 22 bases spanning the gap. Written as DNA, the CDR3 is TGCGCCAGCAGCCAAGACTCAGGGGCATTTCCCCCTTTGGAGCAGTTCTTC. The encoded protein is CASSQDSGAFPPLEQFF.

As to this clonotype: Germline is not matched at one junction end, which may reflect a read error. V is TRBV7-7 and J is TRBJ2-3; 10 nucleotides match TRBD2. The CDR3 has 18 amino acids. Germline V gene data show CDR1 as SSHAT and CDR2 as FNYEAQ (reference sequence). The CDR3 loop is CASSSTLLAGTSTDTQYF. In nucleotides, the CDR3 is TGTGCTAGCAGCTCTACACTACTAGCGGGGACTAGCACAGATACGCAGTATTTT.

The chain has TRBV27 and TRBJ1-5, with D perhaps TRBD1 (5 bases). Trimming stripped 6 bases from V and 9 bases from J, with 15 bases between. The V gene's germline CDR1 is MNHEY and CDR2 SMNVEV (reference sequence). The CDR3 sequence is 13 residues long. In DNA form, the CDR3 reads TGTGCCAGCAGCGCACCGGGACCGGGGCCCCAGCATTTT. It translates to CASSAPGPGPQHF.

This clonotype was picked up one time. This chain uses TRBV5-4 with TRBJ2-7; 7 bases are a match to TRBD1. The DNA end is a closer match to TRBJ2-5, so the J assignment may be wrong. The CDR3 is 14 amino acids. From germline, CDR1 is SGHNT and CDR2 YYREEE (reference sequence). In nucleotides, the CDR3 is TGTGCCAGCAGCTTGCACGACAGGGTCGAGACCCAGTACTTC. As protein: CASSLHDRVETQYF.

V gene TRBV7-6 combines with J gene TRBJ1-2, with a possible D match to TRBD1 (5 bases). There are 15 residues in the CDR3. Looked up from germline, CDR1 is SGHVS and CDR2 is FNYEAQ. V lost 1 base and J lost 5, with 14 bases in between. The DNA for the CDR3 is TGTGCCAGCAGCTTAGGTGGGACTGCGACGTATGGCTACACCTTC. It specifies CASSLGGTATYGYTF.

This clonotype was seen once. The chain combines TRBV9 with TRBJ2-1; D is possibly TRBD2 (6 bases). The CDR3 runs to 13 residues. The V and J ends lost 2 bases and 9 bases respectively, with 12 bases between them. Germline loops: CDR1 SGDLS, CDR2 YYNGEE. CDR3 sequence: CASSVTAEGEQFF. The CDR3 DNA reads TGTGCCAGCAGCGTTACAGCGGAGGGTGAGCAGTTCTTC.

This clonotype was observed a handful of times. J is TRBJ2-3 and V is TRBV9; 9 positions agree with TRBD1. CDR1 and CDR2 (germline): SGDLS, YYNGEE. The CDR3 runs to 14 residues. V was pared by 0 bases and J by 10 bases, with 6 bases of the junction left unmatched. The CDR3 coding sequence is TGTGCCAGCAGCGTAGCTACGGGACAGGGCGCGCAGTATTTT. It codes for CASSVATGQGAQYF.

The chain couples TRBV12-3 or TRBV12-4 to TRBJ2-2; 9 bases agree with TRBD2. This CDR3 spans 19 amino acids. V shed 0 bases and J 2 bases; nucleotides not matched to a gene: 10. CDR3 sequence (DNA): TGTGCCAGCAGTTTAGCGCTGGGGCTAGCGGGGTCCAACACCGGGGAGCTGTTTTTT. It specifies CASSLALGLAGSNTGELFF.

V and J are TRBV27 and TRBJ2-1, with 8 nucleotides matching TRBD2. The CDR3 sequence is 16 residues long. CDR1 MNHEY and CDR2 SMNVEV come from the germline V gene (reference sequence). Trimming removed 6 bases from V and 0 bases from J; junction bases left unmatched: 7. The CDR3 sequence: CASRVRGGISYNEQFF. The CDR3 DNA reads TGTGCCAGCAGAGTCCGCGGGGGGATCTCCTACAATGAGCAGTTCTTC.

V and J are TRBV15 and TRBJ1-5, with D uncertain. Germline CDR1 is LNHNV and CDR2 is YYDKDF (reference sequence). V was clipped by 0 bases and J by 6 bases, with 6 bases between them. The CDR3 is 13 residues long. Here the CDR3 DNA reads TGTGCCACCAGCAGAGATGGGAGTCAGCCCCAGCATTTT. Residues: CATSRDGSQPQHF. The whole variable domain, filled in from reference TRBV15 and TRBJ1-5, reads DAMVIQNPRYQVTQFGKPVTLSCSQTLNHNVMYWYQQKSSQAPKLLFHYYDKDFNNEADTPDNFQSRRPNTSFCFLDIRSPGLGDTAMYLCATSRDGSQPQHFGDGTRLSIL.

The chain is built from TRBV7-9 and TRBJ1-1; maybe TRBD1 (5 bases). V lost 3 bases, J lost 6 bases, and 14 bases lay in between. Germline V lookup: CDR1 SEHNR, CDR2 FQNEAQ (reference sequence). The CDR3 spans 14 residues. The chain's CDR3 is CASSFQGGDPEAFF. The CDR3 coding sequence is TGTGCCAGCAGCTTTCAGGGAGGAGACCCTGAAGCTTTCTTT.

This clonotype has a handful of counts. The V call is TRBV3-1, the J call TRBJ2-5; weak D call: TRBD2 (5 bases). This CDR3 comprises 15 residues. CDR1 and CDR2 from the germline V gene are LGHDT and YNNKEL (reference sequence). V lost 2 bases and J lost 1, with 11 bases in between. CDR3 in amino acids: CASSQRRETQETQYF. The DNA for the CDR3 is TGTGCCAGCAGCCAACGCCGGGAAACCCAAGAGACCCAGTACTTC.

This clonotype was detected a few times. The chain recombines TRBV12-3 or TRBV12-4 with TRBJ2-5; TRBD1 matches 7 bases. The CDR3 is made up of 13 amino acids. V was clipped by 6 bases and J by 4 bases; unmatched bases: 5. Here the CDR3 DNA reads TGTGCCAGCAGGACACAGGGGATAGAGACCCAGTACTTC. It yields the protein CASRTQGIETQYF.

This clonotype was seen a handful of times. The genes are TRBV20-1 and TRBJ2-5; 9 nucleotides agree with TRBD1. CDR1 DFQATT and CDR2 SNEGSKA come from the germline V gene (reference sequence). V was pared by 5 bases and J by 5 bases, with 9 bases of the junction left unmatched. The CDR3 totals 14 residues. CDR3 protein: CSAEDRGNGETQYF. CDR3 coding DNA: TGCAGTGCTGAGGACAGGGGAAATGGCGAGACCCAGTACTTC.

The chain joins TRBV7-9 to TRBJ2-5; 10 bases line up with TRBD1. This CDR3 contains 16 residues. After removal of 7 bases from V and 1 base from J, the junction contained 9 bases not matched to a gene. The germline V gene has CDR1 SEHNR and CDR2 FQNEAQ (reference sequence). The chain's CDR3 is CASTHTRTGGQETQYF. For the CDR3, the DNA is TGTGCCAGCACCCATACCAGGACAGGGGGCCAAGAGACCCAGTACTTC.

The gene calls are TRBV30 and TRBJ1-2; 8 nucleotides line up with TRBD1. The CDR3 length is 15 residues. Trimming took 1 base from V and 7 from J; bases not matched to a gene: 11. Per germline, CDR1 GTSNPN and CDR2 SVGIG (reference sequence). The CDR3: CAWSEMAGGSSGYTF. CDR3 DNA sequence: TGTGCCTGGAGTGAAATGGCAGGGGGCTCGAGTGGCTACACCTTC.

To note about this clonotype: A single base separates this from a much larger clone, so it may be a read error. The gene calls are TRBV12-3 or TRBV12-4 and TRBJ2-1; 7 bases are a match to TRBD2. The CDR3 consists of 11 residues. Trimming at V came to 10 bases and at J to 13 bases, leaving 10 bases not matched to a gene. CDR3 nucleotides: TGTGCCACAGGGAGGGGAGAGACCCAGTTCTTC. Translation gives CATGRGETQFF.

This clonotype was counted between two and nine times. The chain combines TRBV14 with TRBJ2-1; D gene ambiguous. This CDR3 has 20 residues. Germline V CDR1 and CDR2: SGHDN, FVKESK. V was trimmed by 3 bases and J by 6 bases, leaving 30 bases between them. CDR3 residues: CASSHRPTTYSIVWRNEQFF. The CDR3 nucleotides read TGTGCCAGCAGCCATCGCCCTACAACTTACTCGATCGTTTGGCGCAATGAGCAGTTCTTC.

The chain carries TRBV7-3 and TRBJ2-5; D possibly uses TRBD1 or TRBD2 (6 bases each). Deletions cut 5 bases from V and 2 bases from J, with 18 bases between. The CDR3 is 16 residues long. CDR1 and CDR2 from the germline V gene are SGHTA and FQGTGA. The DNA of the CDR3 is TGTGCCAGCAGCCCAATTGGGCAGGGGAGGCAAGAGACCCAGTACTTC. Amino acids: CASSPIGQGRQETQYF. The full variable domain, rest sourced from reference TRBV7-3 and TRBJ2-5, is GAGVSQTPSNKVTEKGKYVELRCDPISGHTALYWYRQSLGQGPEFLIYFQGTGAADDSGLPNDRFFAVRPEGSVSTLKIQRTERGDSAVYLCASSPIGQGRQETQYFGPGTRLLVL.

This clonotype has a single count. The DNA of the CDR3 is TGTGCCAGCAGTTACAAGGGACAGAGACAAGAGACCCAGTACTTC. Its translation: CASSYKGQRQETQYF. The genes are TRBV6-6 and TRBJ2-5; TRBD1 matches at 7 bases. The CDR3 is 15 amino acids. The ends lost 2 bases at V and 2 bases at J; junction bases unmatched: 5. Germline CDR1 MNHNY, CDR2 SVGAGI (reference sequence).